These T cell receptor beta chains were read from a single sample in a study of spatial heterogeneity in lung cancer. TCRdb reanalysed the 5' RACE reads using MiXCR and keeps one entry per CDR3 protein. The sample has about 23,000 distinct CDR3 sequences, about 3.3% seen once. The specimen comprised PBMCs, sampled at surgery. The source of these receptors is a female donor with early-stage non-small cell lung cancer. Both conserved end residues are part of each CDR3. The order of the fields is D gene, J gene, clone size, V gene, CDR3 DNA, CDR3 protein. The D gene is left open where the match is weak. Some rows have no size entry. The others give once, few or many, or a class for an expanded clone.

>-|TRBJ2-5|many|TRBV7-8
TGTGCCAGCGGGAGGACGTACCAAGAGACCCAGTACTTC
CASGRTYQETQYF
>-|TRBJ2-5|many|TRBV12-3/TRBV12-4
TGTGCCAGCAGTCCCTCCGGAGAGGCCCAGTACTTC
CASSPSGEAQYF
>-|TRBJ1-1|few|TRBV30
TGTGCCTGGAGTGTACGCAGAGTGAACACTGAAGCTTTCTTT
CAWSVRRVNTEAFF
>TRBD2|TRBJ2-2|many|TRBV11-2
TGTGCCAGCAGCCCCCCGGCGACTAGCGAAAACTCCGGGGAGCTGTTTTTT
CASSPPATSENSGELFF
>TRBD2|TRBJ2-1|many|TRBV4-1
TGCGCCAGCAGCCAAGCCCTAGCGGGAGCCAATGAGCAGTTCTTC
CASSQALAGANEQFF
>TRBD1|TRBJ2-6|many|TRBV20-1
TGCAGTGCTAAGACAGGGGTCGGGGCCAACGTCCTGACTTTC
CSAKTGVGANVLTF
>TRBD2|TRBJ2-1|medium-sized|TRBV7-2
TGTGCCAGCAGCTTAAGGACTAGCACCTCCTACAATGAGCAGTTCTTC
CASSLRTSTSYNEQFF
>TRBD1|TRBJ1-1|medium-sized|TRBV9
TGTGCCAGCAGACCCGACAGGGGGCTCCAGAACACTGAAGCTTTCTTT
CASRPDRGLQNTEAFF
>-|TRBJ1-5|few|TRBV7-2
TGTGCCAGCAGCGGGGAGGCCCGGAGGCCCCAGCATTTT
CASSGEARRPQHF
>-|TRBJ2-7|-|TRBV12-3/TRBV12-4
TGTGCCAGCAGTTTAGGGCCAATCGGAATCTCCTACGAGCAGTACTTC
CASSLGPIGISYEQYF
>-|TRBJ2-1|many|TRBV9
TGTGCCAGCAGCGAACTCTCCTACAATGAGCAGTTCTTC
CASSELSYNEQFF
>-|TRBJ2-1|many|TRBV5-1
TGCGCCAGCAGCCCCCACGATATCAATGAGCAGTTCTTC
CASSPHDINEQFF
>-|TRBJ2-7|many|TRBV7-2
TGTGCCAGCAGCTTAAGCGACAGCGGAACCTACGAGCAGTACTTC
CASSLSDSGTYEQYF
>-|TRBJ2-4|-|TRBV12-3/TRBV12-4
TGTGCCAGCAGTCGTCGGAGGGCCAAAAACATTCAGTACTTC
CASSRRRAKNIQYF
>TRBD1|TRBJ1-1|few|TRBV19
TGTGCCAGTAGTACTCAGGGGGGAAGGACTGAAGCTTTCTTT
CASSTQGGRTEAFF
>TRBD2|TRBJ2-7|many|TRBV7-9
TGTGCCAGCAGCCGCATAGCGGGAGCTCATTACGAGCAGTACTTC
CASSRIAGAHYEQYF
>TRBD2|TRBJ2-1|many|TRBV20-1
TGCAGTGCTAGAGGATCCACTAGCGGCCTTTCGAGGCCTCAGTTCTTC
CSARGSTSGLSRPQFF
>TRBD2|TRBJ2-1|medium-sized|TRBV7-7
TGTGCTAGCAGCCCTAGAGCCGGACTAGCGGGGAACAATGAGCAGTTCTTC
CASSPRAGLAGNNEQFF
>-|TRBJ2-1|many|TRBV20-1
TGCAGTACGTGGGGATACAATGAGCAGTTCTTC
CSTWGYNEQFF
>TRBD1|TRBJ2-5|few|TRBV7-6
TGTGCCAGCAGAAGGGACAGGGGGTCAGAGACCCAGTACTTC
CASRRDRGSETQYF
>TRBD2|TRBJ2-5|many|TRBV3-1
TGTGCCAGCAGGGGACTAGAAGAGACCCAGTACTTC
CASRGLEETQYF
>TRBD2|TRBJ2-7|many|TRBV7-9
TGTGCCAGCAGCTTATGGTCCAGCGGGAGAGGAGAGCAGTACTTC
CASSLWSSGRGEQYF
>TRBD2|TRBJ2-3|many|TRBV7-9
TGTGCCAGCAGCCGCGTACTAGCGGGAGTGGCAGATACGCAGTATTTT
CASSRVLAGVADTQYF
>-|TRBJ2-3|few|TRBV4-1
TGCGCCAGCAGCCAAGATGTATCAGATACGCAGTATTTT
CASSQDVSDTQYF
>-|TRBJ1-3|many|TRBV7-8
TGTGCCAGCAGGCGCAGAACTGGAAACACCATATATTTT
CASRRRTGNTIYF
>-|TRBJ2-7|many|TRBV20-1
TGCAGTGCTAGTTTAGCGGCACTCTACGAGCAGTACTTC
CSASLAALYEQYF
>TRBD2|TRBJ2-3|many|TRBV12-3/TRBV12-4
TGTGCCAGCAGTTTACGGGCTAGCGGGAGCACAGATACGCAGTATTTT
CASSLRASGSTDTQYF
>-|TRBJ1-2|many|TRBV5-1
TGCGCCAGCAGGACCGAATTAGTGTCTGGCTACACCTTC
CASRTELVSGYTF
>-|TRBJ1-1|-|TRBV6-6
TGTGCCAGCAGTTACGTCGACAGAAGAAACACTGAAGCTTTCTTT
CASSYVDRRNTEAFF
>TRBD1|TRBJ1-1|many|TRBV6-6
TGTGCCAGCTCCTACAGGGGGTCGACTGAAGCTTTCTTT
CASSYRGSTEAFF
>TRBD1|TRBJ2-3|many|TRBV19
TGTGCCAGTACCCACGGACAGGGCCTCACAGATACGCAGTATTTT
CASTHGQGLTDTQYF
>-|TRBJ1-1|many|TRBV6-1
TGTGCCAGCAGTGAAGCGGTGGAGATGAACACTGAAGCTTTCTTT
CASSEAVEMNTEAFF
>TRBD1|TRBJ2-1|few|TRBV6-2/TRBV6-3
TGTGCCAGCCTCACTACTTCGACAGGGGCAAACAATGAGCAGTTCTTC
CASLTTSTGANNEQFF
>TRBD1|TRBJ2-7|many|TRBV10-1
TGCGCCAGCAGTGATCACGGGACAGGGCCCGAGCAGTACTTC
CASSDHGTGPEQYF
>TRBD1|TRBJ1-6|few|TRBV5-1
TGCGCCAGCAGCCTAATGGAGCCGGGACAGGGTTGGGATAATTCACCCCTCCACTTT
CASSLMEPGQGWDNSPLHF
>TRBD1|TRBJ1-3|many|TRBV7-6
TGTGCCAGCAGCTTAGACCCAGGGGGCTCTGGAAACACCATATATTTT
CASSLDPGGSGNTIYF
>-|TRBJ2-7|many|TRBV6-2/TRBV6-3
TGTGCCAGCACCCACGGCGGAGACCCCCCGAGGGAGCAGTACTTC
CASTHGGDPPREQYF